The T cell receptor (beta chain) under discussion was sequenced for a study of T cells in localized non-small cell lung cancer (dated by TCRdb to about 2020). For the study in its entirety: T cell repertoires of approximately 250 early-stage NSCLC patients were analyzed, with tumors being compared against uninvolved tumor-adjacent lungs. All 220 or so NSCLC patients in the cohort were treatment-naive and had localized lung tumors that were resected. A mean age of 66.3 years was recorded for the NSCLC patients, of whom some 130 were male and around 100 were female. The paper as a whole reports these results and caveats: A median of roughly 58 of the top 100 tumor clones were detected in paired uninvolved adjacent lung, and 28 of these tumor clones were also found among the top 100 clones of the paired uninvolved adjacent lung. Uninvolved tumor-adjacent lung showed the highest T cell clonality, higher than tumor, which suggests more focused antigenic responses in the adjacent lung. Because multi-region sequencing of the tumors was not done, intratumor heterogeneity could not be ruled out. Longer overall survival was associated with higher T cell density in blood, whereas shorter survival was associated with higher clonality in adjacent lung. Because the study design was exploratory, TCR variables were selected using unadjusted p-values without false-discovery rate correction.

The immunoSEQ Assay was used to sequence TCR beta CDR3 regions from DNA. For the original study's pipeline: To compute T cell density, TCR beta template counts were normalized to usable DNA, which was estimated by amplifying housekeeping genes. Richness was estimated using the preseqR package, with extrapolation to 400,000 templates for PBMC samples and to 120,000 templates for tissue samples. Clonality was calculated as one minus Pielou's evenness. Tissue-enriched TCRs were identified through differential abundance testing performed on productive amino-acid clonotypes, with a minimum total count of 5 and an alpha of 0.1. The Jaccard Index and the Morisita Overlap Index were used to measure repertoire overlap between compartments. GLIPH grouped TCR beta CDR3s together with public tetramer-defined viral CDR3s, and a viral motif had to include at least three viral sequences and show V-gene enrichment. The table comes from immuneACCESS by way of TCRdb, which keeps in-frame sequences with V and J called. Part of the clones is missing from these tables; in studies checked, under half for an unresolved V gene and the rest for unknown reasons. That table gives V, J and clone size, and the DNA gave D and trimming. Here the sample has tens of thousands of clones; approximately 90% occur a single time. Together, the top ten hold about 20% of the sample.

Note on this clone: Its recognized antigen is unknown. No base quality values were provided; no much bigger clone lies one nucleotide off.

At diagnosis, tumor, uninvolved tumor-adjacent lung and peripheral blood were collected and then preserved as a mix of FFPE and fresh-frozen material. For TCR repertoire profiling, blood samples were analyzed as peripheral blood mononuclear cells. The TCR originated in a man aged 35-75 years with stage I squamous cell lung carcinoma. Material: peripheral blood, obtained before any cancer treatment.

The DNA sequence is given as TGTGCCAGTAGTTCTTTAGCGGGAGTGGGCACAGATACGCAGTATTTT. The translation is CASSSLAGVGTDTQYF. The chain uses TRBV19 and TRBJ2-3, and TRBD2 aligns with 9 junction nucleotides. V ends up 5 bases short and J 1 base short, with an unmatched junction base count of 7. The germline V gene (reference sequence) supplies CDR1 LNHDA and CDR2 SQIVND. Spanning cysteine to phenylalanine, the CDR3 consists of 16 amino acids. Left in the record is the CDR3 DNA by itself, 48 bases read in frame from the first base.